This T cell receptor (beta chain) was recovered during a study of T cells after somatic rescue of genetic block. Produced via immunoSEQ multiplex PCR; TCRdb's table is partial and in-frame only. The sample consists of about 63,000 clones, 92% of them appearing once. A note on this clone: One end of the junction varies from germline; a read error may be responsible.

The germline CDR1 and CDR2 sequences are SSHAT and FNYEAQ (reference sequence). CDR3 size: 15 residues. The rearrangement joins TRBV7-7 to TRBJ2-1, with 15 bases identical to TRBD2. The receptor comes from a man in his forties or fifties. Sequenced input: peripheral blood mononuclear cells (PBMCs). CDR3 sequence: CASSPGLAGGHEQFF. The DNA for the CDR3 is TGTGCTAGCAGCCCGGGACTAGCGGGGGGCCATGAGCAGTTCTTC.